What follows are 8 T cell receptor beta chains derived from one specimen sequenced in a study of blood T cells in healthy people across ages. Combining a sample-barcoded 5' primer with a J-beta primer mix, a second PCR ran for 7 to 11 cycles. TCRdb itself ran the 5' RACE reads through MiXCR, one entry per CDR3 protein. There are 850,000 or so distinct CDR3 sequences in the sample; more than 25% occur only once, and approximately 15% lies in the top ten. The source material was blood. The receptors shown here come from a woman over 75 in good health.

In its sample, this clonotype was seen many times. J is TRBJ2-5 and V is TRBV9; TRBD2 is a possible D gene (5 bases). The CDR3 is made up of 14 amino acids. V shed 0 bases and J shed 5 bases, with 11 bases lying between them. Germline V gene lookup returns CDR1 SGDLS and CDR2 YYNGEE. The CDR3 is CASSVGIASETQYF. CDR3 in DNA: TGTGCCAGCAGCGTAGGAATAGCGTCGGAGACCCAGTACTTC.

This chain connects TRBV2 to TRBJ2-4; 11 bases line up with TRBD2. Unmatched junction bases numbered 17, after V lost 3 bases and J lost 13 bases. The CDR3 sequence is 17 residues long. Germline V gene lookup returns CDR1 SNHLY and CDR2 FYNNEI. The CDR3 spells CASSDSTSGSGYNEQYF. The CDR3 bases are TGTGCCAGCAGTGACAGTACTAGCGGGAGTGGCTACAATGAGCAGTACTTC.

This clonotype was observed a handful of times. The J gene is TRBJ2-3, the V gene TRBV30; TRBD2 matches 11 bases. CDR1 and CDR2 from the germline V gene are GTSNPN and SVGIG (reference sequence). The CDR3 runs to 14 residues. V shed 4 bases and J 2 bases; nucleotides not matched to a gene: 2. The CDR3 nucleotides read TGTGCCTGGAAACTAGCGGGGGTCACAGATACGCAGTATTTT. Its translation is CAWKLAGVTDTQYF.

This clonotype was detected a few times. V usage is TRBV21-1 and J usage is TRBJ2-7; whether TRBD2, the table's D call, matches the DNA was not checked. TRBV21-1 is recorded as a pseudogene. The CDR3 extends over 15 amino acids. The CDR3 loop is CASRKGLAGNYEQYF. The CDR3 nucleotides are TGTGCCAGCAGAAAGGGACTAGCGGGGAATTACGAGCAGTACTTC.

The chain links TRBV28 to TRBJ1-4; weak D call: TRBD1 (6 bases). Germline V gives CDR1 MDHEN, CDR2 SYDVKM. This CDR3 contains 15 residues. The ends were cut back, 5 bases at V and 8 bases at J, with 18 bases in the middle. CDR3 loop: CASSRSGAPEEKLFF. CDR3 DNA sequence: TGTGCCAGCAGTCGATCAGGGGCCCCGGAGGAAAAACTGTTTTTT.

This clonotype was seen a few times. This sequence joins TRBV21-1 and TRBJ1-5; TRBD1, as called in the table, went unchecked against the DNA. TRBV21-1 is annotated as a pseudogene. This CDR3 comprises 15 residues. The CDR3 protein is CASSDKGAGNQPQHF. The CDR3 DNA reads as TGTGCCAGCAGCGATAAGGGGGCCGGCAATCAGCCCCAGCATTTT.

In its sample, this clonotype was seen many times. The chain has TRBV27 and TRBJ2-3, with no clear D. The V gene's germline CDR1 is MNHEY and CDR2 SMNVEV (reference sequence). The CDR3 runs 14 residues. V lost 7 bases to trimming and J lost 1 base, with 12 bases between them. In nucleotides, the CDR3 is TGTGCCAGCACCCCATTATCGGGCACAGATACGCAGTATTTT. It codes for CASTPLSGTDTQYF.

This clonotype was counted ten times or more. For the CDR3, the DNA is TGTGCCAGCAGCGTCAACAGGGACGGCTACACCTTC. Protein: CASSVNRDGYTF. The gene calls are TRBV7-9 and TRBJ1-2, with D possibly TRBD1 on 6 matching bases. This CDR3 spans 12 amino acids. CDR1 and CDR2 (germline): SEHNR, FQNEAQ (reference sequence). Trimming took 5 bases from V and 8 from J, leaving 12 bases between them.